The 14 T cell receptor beta chains below all came from one sample that was sequenced in a study of CD8+CD57+ T cells in acquired aplastic anemia. Genomic DNA acted as the template from which TCR beta VDJ combination and CDR3 sequence profiling were carried out. Via MiXCR, TCRdb re-called the reads, giving one row per CDR3 protein. The data show about 250,000 distinct CDR3 sequences, around 43% seen once. Only patients with CD8+CD57+ cell expansion on flow cytometry were chosen for sequencing. The source material was sorted CD4+, CD8+, or CD8+CD57+ T cells (not recorded which) from PBMCs. These receptors all stem from a human donor with aplastic anemia.

At least ten counts were recorded for this clonotype. In DNA form, the CDR3 reads TGTGCCAGTAGTCCTCCCTTGGGAGGCCAAGCGGGACAGCCCCAGCATTTT. Its translation: CASSPPLGGQAGQPQHF. This chain connects TRBV19 to TRBJ1-5; D is unclear. Trimming removed 5 bases at V and 7 bases at J, with 24 bases between. This CDR3 contains 17 residues. Germline values: CDR1 LNHDA, CDR2 SQIVND (reference sequence).

The chain joins TRBV6-1 to TRBJ2-7, with D perhaps matching TRBD1 (7 bases). There are 16 residues in the CDR3. From germline, CDR1 is MNHNS and CDR2 SASEGT. V dropped 6 bases and J dropped 5 bases, with 23 bases sitting between them. The CDR3, as DNA: TGTGCCAGCAGCTCTCTTCTTACAGGGGAGGCCCACGAGCAGTACTTC. This codes for CASSSLLTGEAHEQYF.

The table lists this clonotype with many counts. This chain links TRBV7-9 with TRBJ2-7; 8 bases match TRBD1. The CDR3 spans 16 residues. Germline V gene lookup returns CDR1 SEHNR and CDR2 FQNEAQ (reference sequence). The V gene end was trimmed by 2 bases and the J gene end by 0 bases; junction bases not matched to a gene: 6. The CDR3 DNA sequence: TGTGCCAGCAGCTTAAACCGGGACAGGAGCTCCTACGAGCAGTACTTC. Encoded protein: CASSLNRDRSSYEQYF.

This clonotype was counted many times. The chain couples TRBV20-1 to TRBJ2-1; 10 nucleotides line up with TRBD1. V was pared by 6 bases and J by 10 bases, with 15 bases of the junction left unmatched. The germline gives CDR1 DFQATT, CDR2 SNEGSKA (reference sequence). The CDR3 extends over 15 amino acids. This chain's CDR3 is CSAVGEGQGLWEQFF. For the CDR3, the DNA is TGCAGTGCCGTCGGTGAGGGACAGGGGCTCTGGGAGCAGTTCTTC.

In its sample, this clonotype was seen many times. The genes are TRBV6-1 and TRBJ2-3; 12 nucleotides match TRBD2. Germline CDR1 reads MNHNS; CDR2 reads SASEGT. CDR3 length equals 15 residues. V gave up 5 bases and J gave up 4 bases; unmatched junction bases: 4. The CDR3 DNA follows: TGTGCCAGCAGTTCGACTAGCGGGGGTGCAGATACGCAGTATTTT. Amino acids: CASSSTSGGADTQYF.

V is TRBV7-8 and J is TRBJ1-1, with 7 bases lining up with TRBD1. Germline lookup yields CDR1 SGHVS and CDR2 FQNEAQ. V lost 4 bases, J lost 6 bases, and 8 bases stayed unmatched. The CDR3 covers 14 residues. CDR3 amino acids: CASSWGRQGPEAFF. The CDR3 region has the DNA TGTGCCAGCAGCTGGGGTCGACAGGGACCTGAAGCTTTCTTT.

In its sample, this clonotype was seen many times. V usage is TRBV29-1 and J usage is TRBJ1-1, with 7 bases fitting TRBD1. This CDR3 is built from 15 residues. V gave up 1 base and J gave up 0 bases; unmatched junction bases: 5. CDR1 and CDR2 from the germline V gene are SQVTM and ANQGSEA. CDR3 sequence (DNA): TGCAGCGTTGAAGGGACAGGTAGTCTGAACACTGAAGCTTTCTTT. Its protein product is CSVEGTGSLNTEAFF.

This clonotype has only one observation. This chain joins TRBV6-4 and TRBJ1-1; the D gene is possibly TRBD1 (5 bases). CDR1 is MRHNA, CDR2 SNTAGT, per germline. Trimming shortened V by 2 bases and J by 6 bases, and 7 bases separated the two germline ends. This CDR3 contains 12 residues. In nucleotides, the CDR3 is TGTGCCAGCAGTGACAGGGGTTCTGAAGCTTTCTTT. Its protein is CASSDRGSEAFF.

V gene TRBV12-3 or TRBV12-4 combines with J gene TRBJ2-2, with TRBD2 identical over 11 bases. V trimming: 0 bases; J trimming: 3 bases; junction bases outside the gene matches: 3. The CDR3 extends over 17 amino acids. The CDR3 bases are TGTGCCAGCAGTTTAGCGGGGACTAGCGGAGACACCGGGGAGCTGTTTTTT. Amino acid sequence: CASSLAGTSGDTGELFF.

The rearrangement uses TRBV29-1 and TRBJ2-5; 8 positions agree with TRBD2. Per the germline V gene, CDR1 is SQVTM and CDR2 is ANQGSEA. The CDR3 has 12 amino acids. Trimming took 6 bases from V and 7 from J; bases not matched to a gene: 7. The CDR3 DNA follows: TGCAGCGTCGAATTGCTAGCGGGGACCCAGTACTTC. It encodes CSVELLAGTQYF.

This clonotype was recorded once. V is TRBV6-5 and J is TRBJ2-7, with TRBD2 matching over 9 bases. The germline V gene has CDR1 MNHEY and CDR2 SVGAGI. This CDR3 is built from 15 residues. The V segment lost 5 bases and the J segment 3 bases; nucleotides outside the gene matches: 8. This CDR3 reads CASSALQRGVYEQYF. The CDR3 DNA is TGTGCCAGCAGTGCCCTACAGCGGGGGGTCTACGAGCAGTACTTC.

This clonotype was counted at least ten times. The chain uses TRBV6-2 or TRBV6-3 and TRBJ2-3, with TRBD2 matching over 10 bases. V trimming: 5 bases; J trimming: 1 base; junction bases outside the gene matches: 6. The CDR3 loop spans 16 amino acids. Germline V gives CDR1 MNHEY, CDR2 SVGEGT. The DNA of the CDR3 is TGTGCCAGCAGTCTTCTAGCGGGGGAGGGCACAGATACGCAGTATTTT. Residues: CASSLLAGEGTDTQYF.

V usage is TRBV10-3 and J usage is TRBJ2-7, with 7 bases lining up with TRBD1. The CDR3 has 15 residues. The V gene end was trimmed by 0 bases and the J gene end by 0 bases; junction bases not matched to a gene: 2. Germline assignment: CDR1 ENHRY and CDR2 SYGVKD. The chain's CDR3 is CAISESGQSSYEQYF. CDR3 DNA: TGTGCCATCAGTGAGTCGGGACAGAGCTCCTACGAGCAGTACTTC.

The chain carries TRBV2 and TRBJ1-3, with D unclear. This CDR3 spans 15 amino acids. Germline V gene sequence: CDR1 SNHLY, CDR2 FYNNEI. Trimming stripped 6 bases from V and 0 bases from J, with 12 bases between. The CDR3 is CASSTNSASGNTIYF. The CDR3 region has the DNA TGTGCCAGCAGCACTAACAGTGCCTCTGGAAACACCATATATTTT.